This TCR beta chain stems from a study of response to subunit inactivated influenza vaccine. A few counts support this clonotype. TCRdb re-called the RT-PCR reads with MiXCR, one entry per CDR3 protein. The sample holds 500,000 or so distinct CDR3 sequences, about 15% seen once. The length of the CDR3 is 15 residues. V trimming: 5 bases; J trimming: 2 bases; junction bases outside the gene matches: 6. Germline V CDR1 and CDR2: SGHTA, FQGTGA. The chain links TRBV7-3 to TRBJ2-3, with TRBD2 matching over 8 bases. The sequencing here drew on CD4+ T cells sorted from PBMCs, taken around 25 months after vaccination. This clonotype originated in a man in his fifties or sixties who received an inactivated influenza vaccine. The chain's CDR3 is CASSPSGRVTDTQYF. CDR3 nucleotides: TGTGCCAGCAGCCCTAGCGGGCGAGTCACAGATACGCAGTATTTT.